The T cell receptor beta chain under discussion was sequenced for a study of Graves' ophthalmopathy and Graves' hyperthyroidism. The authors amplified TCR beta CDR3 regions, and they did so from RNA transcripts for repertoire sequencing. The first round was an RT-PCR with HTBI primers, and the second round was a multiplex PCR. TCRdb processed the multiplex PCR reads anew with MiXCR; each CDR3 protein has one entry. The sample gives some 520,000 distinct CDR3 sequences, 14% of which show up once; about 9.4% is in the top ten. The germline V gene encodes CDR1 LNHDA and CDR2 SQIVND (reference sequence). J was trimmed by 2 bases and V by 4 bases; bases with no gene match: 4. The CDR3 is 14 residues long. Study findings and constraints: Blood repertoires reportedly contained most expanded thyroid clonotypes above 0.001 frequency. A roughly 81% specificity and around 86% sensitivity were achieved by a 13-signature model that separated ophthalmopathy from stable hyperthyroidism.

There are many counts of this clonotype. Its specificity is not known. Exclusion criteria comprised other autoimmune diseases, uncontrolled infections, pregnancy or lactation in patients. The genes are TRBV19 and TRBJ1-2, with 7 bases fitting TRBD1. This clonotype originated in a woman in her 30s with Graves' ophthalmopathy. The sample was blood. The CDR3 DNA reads TGTGCCAGTAGTAGGGACAGAATGAACTATGGCTACACCTTC. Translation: CASSRDRMNYGYTF.